This T cell receptor beta chain was sequenced during a study of T cells in localized non-small cell lung cancer. This clone showed up just a few times. As yet, its antigen is unknown. Broader study findings: Adjacent lung tissue had a median approximately 61 of the top 100 clones found in the tumor. Uninvolved adjacent lung had higher T cell clonality than tumor and all other tissues. As only one tumor region underwent sequencing, heterogeneity remains possible.

Repertoires were generated with immunoSEQ multiplex PCR, while TCRdb's copy carries only in-frame clones and drops some. Here the sample spans 70,000 or so clones, approximately 88% being singletons. Trimming removed 1 base from V and 0 bases from J, with 9 bases in between. CDR3 size: 14 residues. CDR1 SQVTM and CDR2 ANQGSEA come from the germline V gene. The sample in question was peripheral blood, obtained before any cancer treatment. The chain uses TRBV29-1 and TRBJ1-1; D remains unclear. This clonotype originated in a female donor of 60 years or more with stage I lung adenocarcinoma. The CDR3 DNA sequence: TGCAGCGTTGAAGGCTTAGCCATGAACACTGAAGCTTTCTTT. As protein: CSVEGLAMNTEAFF.